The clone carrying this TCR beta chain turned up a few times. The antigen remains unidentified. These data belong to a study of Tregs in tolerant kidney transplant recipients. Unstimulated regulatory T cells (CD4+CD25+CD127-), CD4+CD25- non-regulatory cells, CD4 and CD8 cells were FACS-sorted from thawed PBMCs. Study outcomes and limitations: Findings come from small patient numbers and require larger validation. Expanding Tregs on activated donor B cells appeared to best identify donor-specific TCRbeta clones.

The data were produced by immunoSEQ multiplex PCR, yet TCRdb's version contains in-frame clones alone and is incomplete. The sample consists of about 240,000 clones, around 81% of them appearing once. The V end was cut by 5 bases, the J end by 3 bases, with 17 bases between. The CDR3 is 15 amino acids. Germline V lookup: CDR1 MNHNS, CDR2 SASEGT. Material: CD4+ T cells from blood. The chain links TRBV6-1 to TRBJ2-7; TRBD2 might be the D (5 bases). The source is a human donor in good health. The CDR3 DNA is TGTGCCAGCAGTCCCCTTACGGGATCACTCTACGAGCAGTACTTC. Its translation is CASSPLTGSLYEQYF.